A single T cell receptor (beta chain) is shown here with its context. As yet, its antigen is unknown. The sample comes from a study of T-cell memory formation after mild COVID-19. Study background: TCR clusters showed largely donor specificity.

The CDR3 covers 14 residues. Germline CDR1 is SGHRS and CDR2 is YFSETQ. V was shortened by 2 bases and J by 8 bases, with 13 bases between the two germline ends. TCRdb reprocessed the 5' RACE reads via MiXCR and lists one record per CDR3 protein. The sample lists some 62,000 distinct CDR3 sequences, roughly 9.9% occurring once. General study findings and limits: Balance between CD4 and CD8 was seen in clones contracting day 15 to 85, and a CD4+ lean was seen in later expanders.

The gene calls are TRBV5-1 and TRBJ1-4; a weak D match, TRBD1 (5 bases). Sequenced material: PBMCs or a T cell subset sorted from them (not recorded which). This sequence originates from a man younger than 35 who had mild COVID-19 (a few samples of this study predate the infection). Cell type and time point are not known. CDR3: CASSFGAAEEKLFF. As DNA, the CDR3 is TGCGCCAGCAGCTTTGGGGCCGCGGAGGAAAAACTGTTTTTT.